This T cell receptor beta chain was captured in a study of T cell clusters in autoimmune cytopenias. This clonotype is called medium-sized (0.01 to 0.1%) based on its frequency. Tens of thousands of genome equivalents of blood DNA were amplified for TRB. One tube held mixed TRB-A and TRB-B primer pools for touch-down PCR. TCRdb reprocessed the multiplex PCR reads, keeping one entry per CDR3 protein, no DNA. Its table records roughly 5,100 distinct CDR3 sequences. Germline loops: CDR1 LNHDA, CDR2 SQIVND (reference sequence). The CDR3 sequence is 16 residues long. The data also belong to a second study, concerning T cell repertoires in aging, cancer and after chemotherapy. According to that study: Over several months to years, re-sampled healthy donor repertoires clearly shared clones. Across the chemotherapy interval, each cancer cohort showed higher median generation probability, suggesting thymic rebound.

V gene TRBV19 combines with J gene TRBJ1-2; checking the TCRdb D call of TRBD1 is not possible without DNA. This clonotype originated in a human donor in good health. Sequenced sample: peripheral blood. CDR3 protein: CASKTSGQVSNYGYTF.